Listed below are T cell receptor beta chains from one sample, sequenced in a study of molecular identifiers for immune sequencing clone quantification. TCRdb re-called the PCR reads through MiXCR, storing one row per CDR3 protein. The repertoire holds about 640,000 distinct CDR3 sequences, with 20% as singletons. Sequencing used naive CD8+ T cells from blood, with Jurkat cell RNA spiked in. Receptor source: a human donor in good health. Some libraries in this study had Jurkat cell RNA spiked in. Both conserved end residues are part of each CDR3. A D gene is named only where the DNA matches it firmly. Size is omitted from some rows. Given values are once, few, many or a class for expanded clones.

many	TRBV27	TRBJ2-3	-	CASSVTGPLADTQYF	TGTGCCAGCAGTGTTACAGGACCCCTTGCAGATACGCAGTATTTT
once	TRBV5-1	TRBJ2-5	TRBD2	CASSAQWSGGVETQYF	TGCGCCAGCAGCGCCCAGTGGAGCGGGGGGGTTGAGACCCAGTACTTC
many	TRBV9	TRBJ2-3	TRBD1	CASSRDRLADTQYF	TGTGCCAGCAGCCGGGACAGGTTGGCAGATACGCAGTATTTT
many	TRBV6-2/TRBV6-3	TRBJ1-1	-	CASSYSGATEAFF	TGTGCCAGCAGTTACTCGGGGGCCACTGAAGCTTTCTTT
many	TRBV4-1	TRBJ2-2	-	CASSQFGELFF	TGCGCCAGCAGCCAATTCGGGGAGCTGTTTTTT
few	TRBV27	TRBJ2-4	-	CASSPWEGQLNIQYF	TGTGCCAGCAGTCCGTGGGAAGGTCAGCTAAACATTCAGTACTTC
many	TRBV6-2/TRBV6-3	TRBJ2-3	-	CASSPTRDTQYF	TGTGCCAGCAGTCCTACCCGGGATACGCAGTATTTT
many	TRBV14	TRBJ2-7	-	CASSLMDSTPYEQYF	TGTGCCAGCAGCCTAATGGACAGTACCCCCTACGAGCAGTACTTC
-	TRBV25-1	TRBJ1-5	-	CASSEKPQHF	TGTGCCAGCAGTGAGAAGCCCCAGCATTTT
many	TRBV7-9	TRBJ2-3	TRBD1	CASSYQTGGITDTQYF	TGTGCCAGCAGCTACCAGACAGGGGGCATCACAGATACGCAGTATTTT
many	TRBV7-2	TRBJ2-2	TRBD2	CASSLGMGVSGTTTGELFF	TGTGCCAGCAGCTTAGGAATGGGGGTGAGCGGGACGACCACCGGGGAGCTGTTTTTT
many	TRBV13	TRBJ2-3	-	CASSSGRVHLTSTDTQYF	TGTGCCAGCAGCTCCGGCAGAGTTCACCTTACTAGCACAGATACGCAGTATTTT
many	TRBV4-1	TRBJ2-5	-	CASSQDPARETQYF	TGCGCCAGCAGCCAAGATCCTGCGCGCGAGACCCAGTACTTC
-	TRBV5-1	TRBJ2-7	-	CASSLWETAYEQYF	TGCGCCAGCAGCTTGTGGGAGACAGCCTACGAGCAGTACTTC
-	TRBV19	TRBJ2-3	-	CASSIQGGTDTQCF	TGTGCCAGTAGTATACAGGGGGGCACAGATACGCAGTGTTTT
many	TRBV2	TRBJ1-5	-	CASTMRDVWPPAQHF	TGTGCCAGCACTATGCGGGACGTTTGGCCTCCGGCCCAGCATTTT
many	TRBV27	TRBJ2-3	-	CASSPGGPRSTDTQYF	TGTGCCAGCAGTCCCGGGGGGCCGAGATCCACAGATACGCAGTATTTT
-	TRBV30	TRBJ2-1	TRBD2	CAWSTSGSYNEQFF	TGTGCCTGGAGTACTAGCGGGAGCTACAATGAGCAGTTCTTC
-	TRBV5-3	TRBJ2-7	TRBD1	CASSLTGSRSYEQYF	TGTGCCAGCAGCCTGACAGGGTCGCGATCCTACGAGCAGTACTTC
many	TRBV7-2	TRBJ2-2	-	CAGLGGANTGELFF	TGTGCCGGCTTGGGAGGAGCGAACACCGGGGAGCTGTTTTTT
many	TRBV4-1	TRBJ1-5	-	CASSQVPTEPQHF	TGCGCCAGCAGCCAAGTCCCAACAGAGCCCCAGCATTTT
many	TRBV7-9	TRBJ2-5	-	CATRKSLEETQYF	TGTGCCACCCGCAAGAGCCTCGAAGAGACCCAGTACTTC